A single sample is the source of the 28 T cell receptor beta chains below, sequenced in a study of identical twins. TCRdb processed the 5' RACE reads anew with MiXCR; each CDR3 protein has one entry. Of approximately 600,000 distinct CDR3 sequences listed, around 9.6% were seen once; the top ten hold under 3.5%. The same sample was also used in a study of yellow fever vaccine responses in identical twins.

The specimen was PBMCs. The source is a woman in her late teens or twenties in good health.

This clonotype was counted many times. The chain is built from TRBV25-1 and TRBJ1-1; TRBD1 aligns across 7 bases. Per germline, CDR1 MGHDK and CDR2 SYGVNS. The CDR3 has 15 residues. V shed 4 bases and J 6 bases; nucleotides not matched to a gene: 11. This chain's CDR3 is CASSVGTDRGPEAFF. The CDR3, as DNA: TGTGCCAGCAGTGTCGGGACAGACCGGGGTCCTGAAGCTTTCTTT.

This chain joins TRBV6-5 and TRBJ1-1; D not certain. This CDR3 is 12 amino acids long. The germline V and J ends were trimmed by 0 bases and 8 bases, with 7 bases remaining between them. CDR1 MNHEY and CDR2 SVGAGI come from the germline V gene. The CDR3 is CASSYSGIEAFF. CDR3 nucleotides: TGTGCCAGCAGTTACTCTGGGATAGAAGCTTTCTTT.

This clonotype was observed at least ten times. The chain uses TRBV7-3 and TRBJ1-1; D is uncertain. This CDR3 has 13 residues. Germline-derived CDR1 and CDR2 are SGHTA and FQGTGA. With 5 bases removed from V and 4 bases from J, the gap between germline ends came to 11 bases. As DNA, the CDR3 is TGTGCCAGCAGCCTGACAACGGCCACTGAAGCTTTCTTT. Translation gives CASSLTTATEAFF.

This clonotype was recorded only once. In this CDR3 the conserved last residue, phenylalanine or tryptophan, is missing, so a read error is likely. The chain links TRBV5-5 to TRBJ2-3, with no clear D. Trimming stripped 2 bases from V and 4 bases from J, with 11 bases between. The CDR3 is 14 residues long. Germline CDR1 SGHKS, CDR2 YYEKEE (reference sequence). The CDR3 region is CASSFLSPADTQYS. DNA for the CDR3: TGTGCCAGCAGCTTTCTGAGTCCGGCAGATACGCAGTATTCT.

This clonotype was picked up a small number of times. The J gene is TRBJ1-6, the V gene TRBV4-3; 7 bases match TRBD1. J lost 7 bases, V lost 0 bases, and 6 bases had no gene match. CDR3 length: 16 residues. Germline loops: CDR1 LGHNA, CDR2 YSLEER. The CDR3 here is CASSQDSDRVNSPLHF. The CDR3 coding sequence is TGCGCCAGCAGCCAAGATTCCGACAGGGTCAATTCACCCCTCCACTTT.

This clonotype showed up just a few times. The chain uses TRBV28 and TRBJ2-7; no definite D call. The CDR3 has 17 residues. With 5 bases removed from V and 0 bases from J, the gap between germline ends came to 20 bases. CDR1 and CDR2 from the germline V gene are MDHEN and SYDVKM. This chain's CDR3 is CASSPFFEKRSSYEQYF. In DNA form, the CDR3 reads TGTGCCAGCAGTCCTTTCTTCGAGAAAAGGAGCTCCTACGAGCAGTACTTC.

This clonotype was counted only a few times. The chain combines TRBV11-2 with TRBJ2-1; 15 bases match TRBD2. The CDR3 runs to 18 residues. Losses at the gene ends were 3 bases for V and 0 bases for J; bases not matched to a gene: 3. Germline V gene sequence: CDR1 SGHAT, CDR2 FQNNGV. CDR3 sequence (DNA): TGTGCCAGCAGCTTCGGGACTAGCGGGGGGCTCTCCTACAATGAGCAGTTCTTC. It translates to CASSFGTSGGLSYNEQFF.

This clonotype has only a few counts. V gene TRBV7-9 combines with J gene TRBJ1-1; 7 bases agree with TRBD1. After removal of 4 bases from V and 4 bases from J, the junction contained 6 bases not matched to a gene. Germline values: CDR1 SEHNR, CDR2 FQNEAQ (reference sequence). CDR3 length equals 14 residues. In DNA, the CDR3 is TGTGCCAGCAGCTCGCAGGGGGGAGCCACTGAAGCTTTCTTT. Protein product: CASSSQGGATEAFF.

This clonotype was found many times. The rearrangement uses TRBV20-1 and TRBJ1-5, with D possibly matching TRBD1 (5 bases). This CDR3 spans 14 amino acids. CDR1 is DFQATT and CDR2 is SNEGSKA in the germline V gene (reference sequence). V lost 6 bases and J lost 0, with 12 bases in between. The CDR3 loop reads CSAVRTISNQPQHF. In nucleotides, the CDR3 is TGCAGTGCGGTCAGGACAATTAGCAATCAGCCCCAGCATTTT.

This clonotype has more than one count but fewer than ten. The chain uses TRBV5-1 and TRBJ2-3, with 12 bases identical to TRBD2. The J segment lost 5 bases and the V segment lost 0 bases, leaving 10 bases of the junction unmatched. Germline V CDR1 and CDR2: SGHRS, YFSETQ. CDR3 length: 18 amino acids. CDR3 amino acids: CASSLVSPSGGAGDTQYF. In DNA form, the CDR3 reads TGCGCCAGCAGCTTGGTGTCTCCTAGCGGGGGGGCTGGAGATACGCAGTATTTT. The whole variable domain, filled in from reference TRBV5-1 and TRBJ2-3, reads KAGVTQTPRYLIKTRGQQVTLSCSPISGHRSVSWYQQTPGQGLQFLFEYFSETQRNKGNFPGRFSGRQFSNSRSEMNVSTLELGDSALYLCASSLVSPSGGAGDTQYFGPGTRLTVL.

A few counts support this clonotype. This sequence joins TRBV2 and TRBJ1-5; a weak D match, TRBD1 (6 bases). Germline V gives CDR1 SNHLY, CDR2 FYNNEI. The CDR3 runs to 14 residues. V lost 7 bases and J 1 base, leaving 11 bases between the germline ends. The CDR3 is CASTGGPSNQPQHF. In DNA, the CDR3 is TGTGCCAGCACGGGGGGGCCCAGCAATCAGCCCCAGCATTTT.

This clonotype has at least ten counts. DNA for the CDR3: TGCATCCTAGGGGACCCCCCCGGGAAACTGTTTTTT. Encoded protein: CILGDPPGKLFF. The chain carries TRBV29-1 and TRBJ1-4, with D possibly being TRBD1 (5 bases). Per the germline V gene, CDR1 is SQVTM and CDR2 is ANQGSEA. This CDR3 spans 12 amino acids. Variable domain in full (rest from reference TRBV29-1 and TRBJ1-4): SAVISQKPSRDICQRGTSLTIQCQVDSQVTMMFWYRQQPGQSLTLIATANQGSEATYESGFVIDKFPISRPNLTFSTLTVSNMSPEDSSIYLCILGDPPGKLFFGSGTQLSVL.

This clonotype was counted a few times. The J gene is TRBJ1-1, the V gene TRBV29-1, with D perhaps matching TRBD1 (6 bases). The germline CDR1 and CDR2 sequences are SQVTM and ANQGSEA. V gave up 7 bases and J gave up 2 bases, with 11 bases separating them. This CDR3 is 12 amino acids long. The CDR3 spells CSGGGRNTEAFF. CDR3 sequence (DNA): TGCAGCGGGGGGGGCCGAAACACTGAAGCTTTCTTT.

The chain employs TRBV20-1 and TRBJ2-7, with D unclear. The CDR3 is 15 residues long. V was trimmed by 5 bases and J by 3 bases, leaving 20 bases between them. Looked up from germline, CDR1 is DFQATT and CDR2 is SNEGSKA (reference sequence). DNA of the CDR3: TGCAGTGCTTACTCTATTGTCTCGCCCGGCTACGAGCAGTACTTC. It specifies CSAYSIVSPGYEQYF.

At least ten counts were recorded for this clonotype. V and J are TRBV20-1 and TRBJ1-2; TRBD1 might be the D (6 bases). The germline gives CDR1 DFQATT, CDR2 SNEGSKA (reference sequence). V lost 5 bases and J lost 5, with 12 bases in between. The CDR3 covers 12 residues. In DNA, the CDR3 is TGCAGTGCTCGAAACAGGGAGTATGGCTACACCTTC. This translates into CSARNREYGYTF.

This clonotype was picked up many times. The chain joins TRBV5-1 to TRBJ2-1, with D possibly called TRBD1 or TRBD2 (5 bases each). The V end lost 0 bases, the J end lost 8 bases, and 9 bases lay between the germline ends. The CDR3 loop spans 13 amino acids. Per the germline V gene, CDR1 is SGHRS and CDR2 is YFSETQ. The CDR3 loop is CASSLERDDEQFF. The CDR3 nucleotides read TGCGCCAGCAGCTTGGAGAGGGACGATGAGCAGTTCTTC.

The genes are TRBV29-1 and TRBJ2-7; 7 nucleotides align to TRBD1. Germline CDR1 and CDR2: SQVTM and ANQGSEA. The CDR3 is made up of 15 amino acids. V dropped 6 bases and J dropped 0; count of bases not matched to a gene: 11. CDR3 nucleotide sequence: TGCAGCGTGGGTAAACTAGGGGGCTCCTCCTACGAGCAGTACTTC. Protein sequence: CSVGKLGGSSYEQYF.

This clonotype was found many times. V usage is TRBV4-3 and J usage is TRBJ2-1; TRBD2 agrees at 8 bases. Germline V CDR1 and CDR2: LGHNA, YSLEER. V shed 0 bases and J 7 bases; nucleotides not matched to a gene: 5. The CDR3 is 15 residues long. CDR3 loop: CASSQDSSGANEQFF. CDR3 bases: TGCGCCAGCAGCCAAGATAGTAGCGGGGCAAATGAGCAGTTCTTC.

The chain is built from TRBV7-9 and TRBJ2-7; either TRBD1 or TRBD2 may supply D (5 bases each). The germline gives CDR1 SEHNR, CDR2 FQNEAQ (reference sequence). Between the trimmed V and J ends, which lost 7 bases and 0 bases, there was a span of 13 bases. This CDR3 is 14 amino acids long. The CDR3 protein is CASTDWGNSYEQYF. The DNA for the CDR3 is TGTGCCAGCACCGACTGGGGGAACTCCTACGAGCAGTACTTC.

The sample holds a few counts of this clonotype. This rearrangement joins TRBV7-2 to TRBJ2-1; 9 bases map to TRBD2. CDR1 and CDR2 from the germline V gene are SGHTA and FQGNSA. V shed 4 bases, J shed 4 bases, and the junction held 8 bases outside the gene matches. The CDR3 length is 16 residues. The CDR3 is CASSYTGTSQYNEQFF. In DNA form, the CDR3 reads TGTGCCAGCAGCTACACCGGGACTAGCCAATACAATGAGCAGTTCTTC.

This clonotype was detected a few times. For the CDR3, the DNA is TGTGCCAGCAGTTTCCTAGCGAATGAGCAGTTCTTC. This codes for CASSFLANEQFF. The chain carries TRBV7-2 and TRBJ2-1; D may be TRBD2 (6 bases). Germline V gene sequence: CDR1 SGHTA, CDR2 FQGNSA. V was cut by 6 bases and J by 7 bases, with 10 bases left in between. This CDR3 has 12 residues.

This clonotype has ten or more counts. This chain uses TRBV5-1 with TRBJ1-1, with D unclear. Germline values: CDR1 SGHRS, CDR2 YFSETQ. The CDR3 contains 14 residues. V was pared by 0 bases and J by 0 bases, with 6 bases between. CDR3 sequence reads: CASSLGHVNTEAFF. CDR3 DNA sequence: TGCGCCAGCAGCTTGGGACACGTGAACACTGAAGCTTTCTTT.

The gene calls are TRBV24-1 and TRBJ2-5; D is undetermined. CDR3 length: 12 amino acids. From germline, CDR1 is KGHDR and CDR2 SFDVKD. Trimming stripped 1 base from V and 5 bases from J, with 4 bases between. For the CDR3, the DNA is TGTGCCACCAGTGATTTTCGTGAGACCCAGTACTTC. Translation gives CATSDFRETQYF.

This clonotype was recorded at least ten times. The chain uses TRBV5-1 and TRBJ2-5, with D possibly matching TRBD1 (5 bases). Trimming cost V 1 base and J 5 bases, with 9 bases left between them. The CDR3 sequence is 13 residues long. Germline lookup yields CDR1 SGHRS and CDR2 YFSETQ. The CDR3 nucleotides read TGCGCCAGCAGCTTGAGGGCAGGGGAGACCCAGTACTTC. Translated: CASSLRAGETQYF. Based on the CDR3 plus reference TRBV5-1 and TRBJ2-5, the full variable domain is KAGVTQTPRYLIKTRGQQVTLSCSPISGHRSVSWYQQTPGQGLQFLFEYFSETQRNKGNFPGRFSGRQFSNSRSEMNVSTLELGDSALYLCASSLRAGETQYFGPGTRLLVL.

The CDR3 protein is CASSLEGGQTYEQYF. CDR3 sequence (DNA): TGTGCCAGCAGCTTAGAAGGCGGACAGACCTACGAGCAGTACTTC. J is TRBJ2-7 and V is TRBV7-9; D is perhaps TRBD1 (6 bases). Germline CDR1 SEHNR, CDR2 FQNEAQ (reference sequence). V was shortened by 1 base and J by 2 bases, with 12 bases between the two germline ends. The CDR3 sequence is 15 residues long.

This clonotype was detected only a few times. The chain has TRBV7-9 and TRBJ2-1, with 11 bases aligning to TRBD2. CDR3 length: 17 residues. The V and J ends lost 3 bases and 0 bases, in that order; junction bases with no gene match: 4. Germline V gives CDR1 SEHNR, CDR2 FQNEAQ (reference sequence). The CDR3 region has the DNA TGTGCCAGCAGCTTTCCTAGCGGGAGGCCCTCCTACAATGAGCAGTTCTTC. Its translation is CASSFPSGRPSYNEQFF.

This clonotype was counted only a few times. V is TRBV4-1 and J is TRBJ2-3; 7 bases are a match to TRBD1. The CDR3 length is 14 residues. In germline, CDR1 is MGHRA, CDR2 YSYEKL. V lost 2 bases, J lost 6 bases, and 5 bases stayed unmatched. The CDR3 nucleotides read TGCGCCAGCAGCCAAAGCGAGGGGGCGGATACGCAGTATTTT. Its protein product is CASSQSEGADTQYF.

The V call is TRBV7-9, the J call TRBJ2-7; 9 bases fit TRBD2. CDR1 is SEHNR, CDR2 FQNEAQ, per germline (reference sequence). There are 13 residues in the CDR3. V shed 5 bases, J shed 6 bases, and the junction held 5 bases outside the gene matches. The CDR3 sequence is CASSGTSRAEQYF. Written as DNA, the CDR3 is TGTGCCAGCAGCGGGACTAGCAGAGCCGAGCAGTACTTC.